Listed below are T cell receptor beta chains from one sample, sequenced in a study of PD-1 blockade in mismatch repair-deficient tumors. Clones were read by immunoSEQ multiplex PCR, and TCRdb kept only the in-frame ones, dropping some. This sample carries around 120,000 clones, 88% of them seen once, and the ten largest clones take approximately 12%. The specimen comprised peripheral blood, sampled about 17 months after starting pembrolizumab. The receptors originated from an adult with mismatch repair-deficient cancer. Both conserved end residues are part of each CDR3. A D gene is named only where the DNA matches it firmly. Size is omitted from some rows. Given values are once, few, many or a class for expanded clones.

d_call	v_call	j_call	clone_size	cdr3_aa	cdr3_nt
TRBD1	TRBV4-3	TRBJ2-2	.	CASSAQGAGGELFF	TGCGCCAGCAGCGCTCAGGGGGCGGGCGGGGAGCTGTTTTTT
.	TRBV30	TRBJ1-5	.	CAWSPQGPYSNQPQHF	TGTGCCTGGAGCCCCCAAGGACCTTATAGCAATCAGCCCCAGCATTTT
.	TRBV4-1	TRBJ2-4	.	CASSPREVGKNIQYF	TGCGCCAGCAGCCCGAGGGAGGTAGGCAAAAACATTCAGTACTTC
.	TRBV28	TRBJ2-7	once	CASSSVGREQYF	TGTGCCAGCAGTTCGGTTGGAAGAGAGCAGTACTTC
TRBD2	TRBV9	TRBJ2-7	once	CASSSAGGPGYEQYF	TGTGCCAGCAGTTCTGCGGGAGGGCCGGGATACGAGCAGTACTTC
TRBD2	TRBV7-8	TRBJ2-5	.	CASSYAGTSGKRGEQETQYF	TGTGCCAGCAGCTACGCCGGGACTAGCGGGAAGAGGGGAGAACAAGAGACCCAGTACTTC
TRBD2	TRBV29-1	TRBJ2-7	.	CSVGTSGSSLDEQYF	TGCAGCGTCGGGACTAGCGGGAGCTCCCTGGATGAGCAGTACTTC
TRBD2	TRBV9	TRBJ2-3	.	CASSVSGRTTDTQYF	TGTGCCAGCAGCGTCAGCGGGAGGACCACAGATACGCAGTATTTT
TRBD2	TRBV6-1	TRBJ2-3	.	CASSELAGGLDTQYF	TGTGCCAGCAGTGAATTAGCGGGAGGCTTGGATACGCAGTATTTT
TRBD1	TRBV4-1	TRBJ1-2	.	CASRPGGGNYGYTF	TGCGCCAGCAGACCAGGGGGCGGGAACTATGGCTACACCTTC
.	TRBV11-2	TRBJ2-7	.	CASSSLGEGAYEQYF	TGTGCCAGCAGCTCCCTAGGGGAGGGGGCCTACGAGCAGTACTTC
.	TRBV7-9	TRBJ1-2	.	CASIPDTVYGYTF	TGTGCCAGCATCCCGGACACGGTATATGGCTACACCTTC
.	TRBV6-5	TRBJ2-7	.	CASRWQGGEQYF	TGTGCCAGCAGGTGGCAGGGGGGCGAGCAGTACTTC
TRBD1	TRBV12-5	TRBJ1-5	few	CASGLAGGGQPQHF	TGTGCTAGTGGTTTAGCAGGGGGCGGTCAGCCCCAGCATTTT
.	TRBV7-9	TRBJ2-4	.	CASSLGRGNIQYF	TGTGCCAGCAGCTTAGGAAGAGGGAACATTCAGTACTTC